A selection of T cell receptor beta chains follows, all from one sample in a study of shared clonotypes between healthy human individuals. Method: immunoSEQ multiplex PCR; TCRdb's copy keeps in-frame clones and lacks some. The sample includes some 600,000 clones, around 96% seen only once; the top ten take approximately 0.12%. Sequenced: naive CD8+ T cells sorted from blood. The receptors were sampled from a woman aged 30 to 39 in good health. Both conserved end residues are part of each CDR3. A D gene is named only where the DNA matches it firmly. Some rows mark clone size as missing; the rest say once, few, many or name a class of expanded clone.

D gene,clone size,J gene,V gene,CDR3 protein,CDR3 DNA
.,.,TRBJ2-1,TRBV27,CASSLRANGGLASNEQFF,TGTGCCAGCAGTTTAAGGGCGAATGGAGGACTCGCTTCCAATGAGCAGTTCTTC
.,.,TRBJ2-3,TRBV27,CASSLTAPVTDTQYF,TGTGCCAGCAGTTTAACGGCCCCAGTGACAGATACGCAGTATTTT
.,.,TRBJ2-7,TRBV27,CASSSGGSYEQYF,TGTGCCAGCAGTTCTGGCGGATCCTACGAGCAGTACTTC
.,.,TRBJ2-1,TRBV10-2,CASTPPGGQYNEQFF,TGCGCCAGCACTCCACCAGGGGGGCAGTACAATGAGCAGTTCTTC
TRBD1,.,TRBJ1-2,TRBV9,CASSVGTGVGYTF,TGTGCCAGCAGCGTAGGGACAGGGGTCGGCTACACCTTC
.,.,TRBJ1-5,TRBV6-5,CASSHNSNQPQHF,TGTGCCAGCAGTCACAATAGCAATCAGCCCCAGCATTTT
.,.,TRBJ1-1,TRBV5-8,CASSLSDSEAFF,TGTGCCAGCAGCTTGAGTGATTCTGAAGCTTTCTTT
.,.,TRBJ2-1,TRBV9,CASTLVSEQFF,TGTGCCAGCACACTAGTCAGTGAGCAGTTCTTC
TRBD1,.,TRBJ2-2,TRBV7-9,CASSLEAYSGQEDTGELFF,TGTGCCAGCAGCTTAGAAGCCTACTCGGGACAGGAAGACACCGGGGAGCTGTTTTTT
TRBD2,.,TRBJ2-7,TRBV13,CASSLVGLAGPSYEQYF,TGTGCCAGCAGCTTAGTAGGCCTAGCGGGACCTTCCTACGAGCAGTACTTC
.,.,TRBJ2-2,TRBV6-1,CASSSPTGELFF,TGTGCCAGCAGTAGTCCTACCGGGGAGCTGTTTTTT
.,once,TRBJ2-2,TRBV7-6,CASTRNGESGELFF,TGTGCCAGCACACGGAACGGAGAATCCGGGGAGCTGTTTTTT
TRBD1,.,TRBJ2-7,TRBV13,CASSLETTSTGGGEQYF,TGTGCCAGCAGCTTAGAAACGACTTCCACAGGGGGTGGCGAGCAGTACTTC
.,.,TRBJ2-7,TRBV7-3,CASSLTLVGEQYF,TGTGCCAGCAGCTTAACCCTGGTGGGGGAGCAGTACTTC
TRBD2,.,TRBJ2-1,TRBV11-2,CASSLIVTSGRDEQFF,TGTGCCAGCAGCTTAATTGTTACTAGCGGGCGTGATGAGCAGTTCTTC
.,.,TRBJ2-3,TRBV13,CASSLEEADTQYF,TGTGCCAGCAGCTTAGAAGAGGCAGATACGCAGTATTTT
TRBD2,.,TRBJ2-1,TRBV5-4,CASSPGTTNEQFF,TGTGCCAGCAGCCCCGGGACTACCAATGAGCAGTTCTTC
TRBD1,few,TRBJ1-5,TRBV19,CASSIKDRVSNQPQHF,TGTGCCAGTAGTATAAAGGACAGGGTGAGCAATCAGCCCCAGCATTTT
TRBD2,.,TRBJ2-2,TRBV4-1,CASSRGLAGTGELFF,TGCGCCAGCAGCCGGGGACTAGCTGGGACCGGGGAGCTGTTTTTT
TRBD2,.,TRBJ2-7,TRBV27,CASSLTGGSPYEQYF,TGTGCCAGCAGTTTGACGGGAGGGAGTCCCTACGAGCAGTACTTC
.,once,TRBJ2-7,TRBV5-6,CASSSHYEQYF,TGTGCCAGCAGCTCCCACTACGAGCAGTACTTC
.,.,TRBJ2-5,TRBV5-6,CASSLVVSQETQYF,TGTGCCAGCAGCTTGGTAGTGTCTCAAGAGACCCAGTACTTC
.,.,TRBJ2-7,TRBV4-1,CASSQDLAGSSYEQYF,TGCGCCAGCAGCCAAGATCTAGCAGGTTCCTCCTACGAGCAGTACTTC
TRBD1,.,TRBJ2-7,TRBV10-2,CASSLGQGPYEQYF,TGCGCCAGCAGTCTGGGACAGGGCCCCTACGAGCAGTACTTC
.,.,TRBJ2-4,TRBV5-4,CASSGDSNIQYF,TGTGCCAGCAGCGGAGACAGCAACATTCAGTACTTC
TRBD1,.,TRBJ1-5,TRBV27,CASSPGQGNQPQHF,TGTGCCAGCAGTCCCGGACAGGGCAATCAGCCCCAGCATTTT
.,once,TRBJ2-5,TRBV4-1,CASSPPRDYQETQYF,TGCGCCAGCAGCCCGCCCCGGGACTACCAAGAGACCCAGTACTTC
TRBD1,.,TRBJ2-7,TRBV5-5,CASSLALWGTAAYEQYF,TGTGCCAGCAGCTTGGCCTTGTGGGGGACAGCAGCCTACGAGCAGTACTTC
.,.,TRBJ2-1,TRBV7-3,CASSIQTSNEQFF,TGTGCCAGCAGCATACAAACGAGCAATGAGCAGTTCTTC
.,.,TRBJ2-3,TRBV7-9,CASSSGTDTQYF,TGTGCCAGCAGCTCGGGGACAGATACGCAGTATTTT
.,.,TRBJ2-7,TRBV28,CASHDPYTSYEQYF,TGTGCCAGTCATGACCCTTATACCTCCTACGAGCAGTACTTC